Listed below are T cell receptor beta chains from one sample, sequenced in a study of PD-L1 blockade in urothelial cancer. This table comes from immunoSEQ multiplex PCR, and its TCRdb copy is limited to in-frame clones, with some not included. The sample contains 70,000 or so clones, roughly 89% of which appear only once. The sample here was PBMCs, taken around atezolizumab (anti-PD-L1) treatment. The receptors here all came from a man aged 60 to 69 with urothelial cancer. CDR3s include the opening cysteine and the closing phenylalanine or tryptophan. Each record gives: V gene, clone size, D gene, J gene, CDR3 DNA, CDR3 protein. D genes are given only for firm matches. Size values are once, few and many counts, or a class for expanded clones, and some rows have none.

>TRBV6-5|-|-|TRBJ1-2
TGTGCCAGCAGTAATACAGGGACCAACTATGGCTACACCTTC
CASSNTGTNYGYTF
>TRBV5-1|-|TRBD1|TRBJ2-7
TGCGCCAGCAGCCGGGACAGTTACTACGAGCAGTACTTC
CASSRDSYYEQYF
>TRBV29-1|-|-|TRBJ2-1
TGCAGCGTGGCAACGCCGCGGGGCTCCTACAATGAGCAGTTCTTC
CSVATPRGSYNEQFF
>TRBV29-1|few|TRBD1|TRBJ2-2
TGCAGCGTTGGAACCGACAGGGTCTACACCGGGGAGCTGTTTTTT
CSVGTDRVYTGELFF
>TRBV7-9|-|-|TRBJ1-2
TGTGCCAGCAGCTTAACCGGGACACCTAACTATGGCTACACCTTC
CASSLTGTPNYGYTF
>TRBV5-1|-|TRBD1|TRBJ2-5
TGCGCCAGCAGCTTAACTGGGACAGGGGTGGAGACCCAGTACTTC
CASSLTGTGVETQYF
>TRBV6-1|-|-|TRBJ1-1
TGTGCCAGCCAACCGCTAGAGATGAACACTGAAGCTTTCTTT
CASQPLEMNTEAFF
>TRBV2|once|TRBD2|TRBJ2-5
TGTGCCAGCAGTGCGGGGGGGCAGTACTTC
CASSAGGQYF
>TRBV7-2|-|-|TRBJ1-2
TGTGCCAGCAGTCCGGTAGCAGATGGCTACACCTTC
CASSPVADGYTF
>TRBV6-1|once|TRBD1|TRBJ2-7
TGTGCCAGCAGTGCTCCGGAACAGGGGTCTGACGAGCAGTACTTC
CASSAPEQGSDEQYF
>TRBV7-8|once|TRBD1|TRBJ2-5
TGTGCCAGCAGCTTTCCCCGGGACAGGGGGGCAGAGACCCAGTACTTC
CASSFPRDRGAETQYF
>TRBV9|-|-|TRBJ2-1
TGTGCCAGCAGCGGCGGTCTCTCCTACAATGAGCAGTTCTTC
CASSGGLSYNEQFF
>TRBV7-9|-|TRBD1|TRBJ2-7
TGTGCCAGCAGCTTAGGCCTCTCCGGGACAGGCTCCTACGAGCAGTACTTC
CASSLGLSGTGSYEQYF
>TRBV6-4|-|-|TRBJ2-2
TGTGCCAGCAGCTCCGGGGGGGAGCTGTTTTTT
CASSSGGELFF
>TRBV4-1|-|-|TRBJ2-5
TGCGCCAGCAGCCACCGCGTACAAGAGACCCAGTACTTC
CASSHRVQETQYF
>TRBV28|few|TRBD1|TRBJ1-2
TGTGCCAGCAGCGGACAGGGGGGATATAATAGCGGCTACACCTTC
CASSGQGGYNSGYTF
>TRBV6-6|-|-|TRBJ1-6
TGTGCCAGCAGTTTAGGGAGCAATTCACCCCTCCACTTT
CASSLGSNSPLHF
>TRBV10-3|-|TRBD1|TRBJ1-3
TGTGCCATCAGCGGGACAGGCTCTGGAAACACCATATATTTT
CAISGTGSGNTIYF
>TRBV5-5|-|-|TRBJ1-3
TGTGCCAGCAGCTTCAGAAGGGGCACAGCTCAGCCTGGAAACACCATATATTTT
CASSFRRGTAQPGNTIYF
>TRBV30|-|-|TRBJ1-3
TGTGCCTGGTGGGACAAGAGCTCTGGAAACACCATATATTTT
CAWWDKSSGNTIYF
>TRBV4-1|few|-|TRBJ2-2
TGCGCCAGCAGCCAAGGCCTCAGGGGGAGGACCGGGGAGCTGTTTTTT
CASSQGLRGRTGELFF
>TRBV28|once|-|TRBJ2-2
TGTGCCAGCAGTTTCTCAGGGCTAACCGGGGAGCTGTTTTTT
CASSFSGLTGELFF
>TRBV18|-|-|TRBJ1-5
TGTGCCAGCTCACGGGGTATGGGGGCCGATCAGCCCCAGCATTTT
CASSRGMGADQPQHF
>TRBV11-2|-|-|TRBJ2-7
TGTGCCAGCAGCTCCCGGACAGCATCCTACGAGCAGTACTTC
CASSSRTASYEQYF
>TRBV11-3|-|-|TRBJ2-3
TGTGCCAGCAGCCGAACGGGAGATACGCAGTATTTT
CASSRTGDTQYF
>TRBV7-9|-|-|TRBJ1-1
TGTGCCAGCAGCCCAAACCGGGGTTTAACTGAAGCTTTCTTT
CASSPNRGLTEAFF
>TRBV6-5|-|TRBD1|TRBJ1-2
TGTGCCAGCAGCCCACCGGGACAGAGCTATGGCTACACCTTC
CASSPPGQSYGYTF
>TRBV5-1|-|TRBD1|TRBJ1-2
TGCGCCAGCAGAACCGAGGACAGGGTTGCCTATGGCTACACCTTC
CASRTEDRVAYGYTF
>TRBV30|-|-|TRBJ1-1
TGTGCCTGGAGTGTTCGAAGAGACACTGAAGCTTTCTTT
CAWSVRRDTEAFF
>TRBV7-2|-|TRBD1|TRBJ1-3
TGTGCCAGCAGTCTTGAGACAGGGGGCTACGGAAACACCATATATTTT
CASSLETGGYGNTIYF
>TRBV13|-|TRBD2|TRBJ2-1
TGTGCCAGCAGCCCTCTTCCCTACCTCGGAGCGGGGGGGCAGGGCGGTGAGCAGTTCTTC
CASSPLPYLGAGGQGGEQFF
>TRBV5-1|-|-|TRBJ1-2
TGCGCCAGCCCCCCTAGATTTTATGGCTACACCTTC
CASPPRFYGYTF
>TRBV4-3|-|-|TRBJ2-5
TGCGCCAGCAGCCAAGGCGGATTCCAAGAGACCCAGTACTTC
CASSQGGFQETQYF